This T cell receptor beta chain was identified in a study of identical twins. Regarding this clonotype: No antigen is known for it.

TCRdb passed the 5' RACE reads through MiXCR, listing each CDR3 protein once. The table lists 240,000 or so distinct CDR3 sequences, 10% of them singletons, with 9% to 10% in the top ten. Germline V gene data show CDR1 as KGHSH and CDR2 as LQKENI. Deletions cut 0 bases from V and 8 bases from J, with 13 bases between. This CDR3 comprises 14 residues. Study results and caveats: Recombination models fit unrelated individuals' TCR alpha sharing but underestimated twins'.

The receptor was isolated from a man in his fifties or sixties in good health. The sequencing input was memory T cells sorted from blood. The rearrangement uses TRBV18 and TRBJ1-1; maybe TRBD1 (5 bases). In nucleotides, the CDR3 is TGTGCCAGCTCACCACCGGGACGGCGGCTAGAAGCTTTCTTT. Its protein is CASSPPGRRLEAFF. Together with reference TRBV18 and TRBJ1-1, the CDR3 gives the full variable domain: NAGVMQNPRHLVRRRGQEARLRCSPMKGHSHVYWYRQLPEEGLKFMVYLQKENIIDESGMPKERFSAEFPKEGPSILRIQQVVRGDSAAYFCASSPPGRRLEAFFGQGTRLTVV.